This T cell receptor (beta chain) was sequenced in a study of CD8 T cells in Susac syndrome. Random hexamers served to reverse transcribe about 0.5 to 1 ug RNA. A single record per CDR3 protein comes from TCRdb applying MiXCR to the immunoSEQ multiplex PCR reads. Among some 200,000 distinct CDR3 sequences listed, about 95% were seen once. V lost 6 bases and J 3 bases, leaving 15 bases between the germline ends. The CDR3 has 15 amino acids. The germline CDR1 and CDR2 sequences are SGHAT and FQDESV (reference sequence). The CD8+ and CD4+ T cells were negatively isolated, with the TEMRA cells enriched by FACS.

Material: CD4+ T cells from PBMCs. The chain couples TRBV11-1 to TRBJ2-1; D possibly corresponds to TRBD2 (6 bases). The sequence was obtained from a human donor in good health. The DNA for the CDR3 is TGTGCCAGCAGTCCCGAGCGGGTCTTCTACAATGAGCAGTTCTTC. Residues: CASSPERVFYNEQFF.